This TCR beta chain was obtained from a study of T-cell memory formation after mild COVID-19. About the research overall: The TCR clusters were mostly specific to one donor.

This clonotype was observed a handful of times. Its target is not known. The CDR3 is 13 amino acids. Trimming took off 4 bases at V and 3 bases at J, with 9 bases between the two ends. Germline values: CDR1 SGHVS, CDR2 FQNEAQ. One entry per CDR3 protein results from TCRdb running MiXCR on the 5' RACE reads. The repertoire holds about 430,000 distinct CDR3 sequences, with 20% to 25% as singletons. Study-wide findings and caveats: Whether day 37 second-wave clones are SARS-CoV-2-specific was not confirmed. Of the contracting clones, CD4+ ones lay mainly in CM and EM, and CD8+ ones in EMRA.

The material sequenced was PBMCs or a T cell subset sorted from them (not recorded which). The V call is TRBV7-8, the J call TRBJ1-1; D unresolved. This sequence originates from an adult woman who had mild COVID-19 (a few samples of this study predate the infection). Cell type and time point are not known. Here the CDR3 DNA reads TGTGCCAGCAGCTCCAACACCGACACTGAAGCTTTCTTT. It codes for CASSSNTDTEAFF.